A single sample gave rise to the 18 T cell receptor beta chains below, sequenced in a study of blood T cell repertoires in COVID-19. Measured with immunoSEQ multiplex PCR; TCRdb has only the in-frame clones, and not every one. Of roughly 22,000 clones listed, 75% to 85% are singletons. Sequencing was carried out using peripheral blood. The origin of the receptors is a woman in her sixties or seventies with COVID-19, enrolled during active disease.

This chain links TRBV18 with TRBJ2-2; D might be TRBD1 (6 bases). Germline V CDR1 and CDR2: KGHSH, LQKENI. The CDR3 consists of 14 residues. V was shortened by 2 bases and J by 7 bases, with 11 bases between the two germline ends. The CDR3 DNA sequence: TGTGCCAGCTCACCAAGGGGGTCCGGCGGGGAGCTGTTTTTT. Its translation is CASSPRGSGGELFF.

The chain joins TRBV4-1 to TRBJ1-2, with D possibly matching TRBD1 (5 bases). The V end lost 4 bases, the J end lost 7 bases, and 22 bases lay between the germline ends. Germline V gene sequence: CDR1 MGHRA, CDR2 YSYEKL. The CDR3 totals 16 residues. The CDR3 region is CASSPLRGGDFFGYTF. CDR3 coding DNA: TGCGCCAGCAGCCCCCTCCGGGGAGGGGACTTCTTTGGCTACACCTTC.

This clone showed up just once. V gene TRBV27 combines with J gene TRBJ2-5; TRBD1 might be the D (5 bases). Deletions cut 6 bases from V and 5 bases from J, with 13 bases between. Germline V gene data show CDR1 as MNHEY and CDR2 as SMNVEV (reference sequence). The CDR3 contains 13 residues. In nucleotides, the CDR3 is TGTGCCAGCAGGCCGCAGGGATTGGAGACCCAGTACTTC. This translates into CASRPQGLETQYF.

This rearrangement joins TRBV7-3 to TRBJ1-1; no firm D call. Germline CDR1 reads SGHTA; CDR2 reads FQGTGA. This CDR3 contains 14 residues. V was clipped by 5 bases and J by 5 bases, with 15 bases between them. The chain's CDR3 is CASSPGSPGTEAFF. CDR3 DNA sequence: TGTGCCAGCAGCCCGGGTAGTCCGGGGACTGAAGCTTTCTTT.

The J gene is TRBJ2-1, the V gene TRBV7-3, with TRBD2 matching over 9 bases. V was clipped by 4 bases and J by 8 bases; unmatched bases: 3. Germline V gives CDR1 SGHTA, CDR2 FQGTGA. The CDR3 is 13 residues long. CDR3 nucleotides: TGTGCCAGCAGCTGGCGGGAGGGCGATGAGCAGTTCTTC. This gives the protein CASSWREGDEQFF.

The J gene is TRBJ2-7, the V gene TRBV6-4; 9 bases line up with TRBD2. The junction had 17 bases not matched to a gene; V was cut back by 8 bases and J by 0 bases. The CDR3 extends over 18 amino acids. Germline-derived CDR1 and CDR2 are MRHNA and SNTAGT. The chain's CDR3 is CASQSRGLREGPSYEQYV. For the CDR3, the DNA is TGTGCCAGCCAAAGCAGGGGGTTGCGGGAGGGTCCCTCCTACGAGCAGTACGTC.

This sequence joins TRBV5-4 and TRBJ1-6; the D gene is possibly TRBD1 (5 bases). Per the germline V gene, CDR1 is SGHNT and CDR2 is YYREEE (reference sequence). The CDR3 spans 14 residues. V was clipped by 2 bases and J by 9 bases, with 12 bases between them. The CDR3 coding sequence is TGTGCCAGCAGCTTTGAAGGGGAGGGTTCACCCCTCCACTTT. Translated, it gives CASSFEGEGSPLHF.

The chain carries TRBV6-2 or TRBV6-3 and TRBJ1-2, with no clear D. CDR1 is MNHEY and CDR2 is SVGEGT in the germline V gene. This CDR3 spans 12 amino acids. Trimming stripped 4 bases from V and 5 bases from J, with 8 bases between. The CDR3 here is CASSSSSYGYTF. The CDR3, as DNA: TGTGCCAGCAGTTCGTCTTCTTATGGCTACACCTTC.

This clone was observed once. The rearrangement links TRBV5-1 to TRBJ1-5; unclear D gene. The CDR3 is 14 amino acids. The germline CDR1 and CDR2 sequences are SGHRS and YFSETQ. V was pared by 4 bases and J by 0 bases, with 8 bases between. CDR3 bases: TGCGCCAGCAGCCCTTACGGTAGCAATCAGCCCCAGCATTTT. Translating gives CASSPYGSNQPQHF.

The chain has TRBV27 and TRBJ1-6; TRBD1 agrees at 9 bases. CDR1 and CDR2 from the germline V gene are MNHEY and SMNVEV (reference sequence). Trimming removed 3 bases from V and 8 bases from J; junction bases left unmatched: 8. The CDR3 spans 16 residues. CDR3 sequence: CASSLSDRGGYSPLHF. In DNA form, the CDR3 reads TGTGCCAGCAGTTTGTCGGACAGGGGCGGGTATTCACCCCTCCACTTT.

In the case of this clone: A read error may produce the germline difference seen at one junction end. This chain links TRBV4-2 with TRBJ1-2; 8 positions agree with TRBD1. Germline V gene data show CDR1 as LGHNA and CDR2 as YNFKEQ. This CDR3 has 15 amino acids. Here the CDR3 reads CASSQEGQERYGCTF. For the CDR3, the DNA is TGTGCCAGCAGCCAAGAGGGACAGGAAAGATATGGCTGCACCTTC.

V usage is TRBV27 and J usage is TRBJ2-3, with 8 bases fitting TRBD1. The CDR3 spans 13 residues. Germline assignment: CDR1 MNHEY and CDR2 SMNVEV (reference sequence). The ends lost 2 bases at V and 10 bases at J; junction bases unmatched: 5. CDR3 amino acids: CASSLTGQGAQYF. The CDR3 DNA reads as TGTGCCAGCAGTTTAACCGGACAGGGTGCGCAGTATTTT.

This clone appeared once. The gene calls are TRBV9 and TRBJ2-1; 7 nucleotides align to TRBD2. Germline V gene sequence: CDR1 SGDLS, CDR2 YYNGEE. CDR3 length equals 15 residues. Unmatched junction bases numbered 7, after V lost 0 bases and J lost 7 bases. The CDR3 is CASSVGLAVVNEQFF. The CDR3, as DNA: TGTGCCAGCAGCGTAGGTCTAGCGGTCGTGAATGAGCAGTTCTTC.

In regard to this clone: This sample includes further DNA sequences coding for the same CDR3. The V call is TRBV9, the J call TRBJ2-2, with 8 bases matching TRBD2. V gave up 2 bases and J gave up 1 base; unmatched junction bases: 1. This CDR3 region has 15 residues. Germline V CDR1 and CDR2: SGDLS, YYNGEE. In nucleotides, the CDR3 is TGTGCCAGCAGCGTGAGCGGGGGGAACACCGGGGAGCTGTTTTTT. This codes for CASSVSGGNTGELFF.

V gene TRBV7-2 combines with J gene TRBJ1-2; a possible D gene is TRBD1 (6 bases). Trimming removed 4 bases from V and 2 bases from J, with 11 bases in between. Germline V gene data show CDR1 as SGHTA and CDR2 as FQGNSA. This CDR3 has 14 amino acids. In DNA, the CDR3 is TGTGCCAGCAGCTCTCGAACAGGGAACTATGGCTACACCTTC. As protein: CASSSRTGNYGYTF.

The V and J genes are TRBV14 and TRBJ1-1; D possibly corresponds to TRBD1 (5 bases). The germline V and J ends were trimmed by 3 bases and 9 bases, with 17 bases remaining between them. Per the germline V gene, CDR1 is SGHDN and CDR2 is FVKESK. This CDR3 comprises 14 residues. The CDR3 protein is CASSQERGRNKAFF. CDR3 coding DNA: TGTGCCAGCAGCCAGGAAAGGGGCCGGAACAAAGCTTTCTTT. Filled out from reference TRBV14 and TRBJ1-1, the complete variable domain reads EAGVTQFPSHSVIEKGQTVTLRCDPISGHDNLYWYRRVMGKEIKFLLHFVKESKQDESGMPNNRFLAERTGGTYSTLKVQPAELEDSGVYFCASSQERGRNKAFFGQGTRLTVV.

This chain joins TRBV7-2 and TRBJ2-2; TRBD1 is a possible D gene (6 bases). Trimming removed 3 bases at V and 1 base at J, with 6 bases between. The CDR3 covers 14 residues. Germline-derived CDR1 and CDR2 are SGHTA and FQGNSA. In DNA, the CDR3 is TGTGCCAGCAGCTTGACAGGGAACACCGGGGAGCTGTTTTTT. It codes for CASSLTGNTGELFF.

The gene calls are TRBV2 and TRBJ1-3; TRBD1 aligns across 8 bases. In germline, CDR1 is SNHLY, CDR2 FYNNEI. The CDR3 is 15 amino acids. J was trimmed by 2 bases and V by 7 bases; bases with no gene match: 7. The CDR3 protein is CASKPTGGAGNTIYF. Here the CDR3 DNA reads TGTGCCAGCAAGCCAACAGGGGGTGCTGGAAACACCATATATTTT.